This T cell receptor (beta chain) was found in a study of blood T cell repertoires in COVID-19. Study summary: COVID-19 samples from acute and convalescent phases originated in the United States, Italy and Spain.

CDR3 length equals 14 residues. CDR1 is SNHLY, CDR2 FYNNEI, per germline. Trimming took 6 bases from V and 0 from J; bases not matched to a gene: 1. Here immunoSEQ multiplex PCR was the method, and the copy in TCRdb shows in-frame clones only, minus some. Here the sample spans around 200,000 clones, 85% being singletons. This clone appeared a few times. The clonotype was recovered from a person between 70 and 80 years old with COVID-19, enrolled during active disease. The rearrangement links TRBV2 to TRBJ1-5; 8 bases are a match to TRBD1. The specimen was peripheral blood. CDR3 coding DNA: TGTGCCAGCAGCCAGGGGGCTAGCAATCAGCCCCAGCATTTT. Translated, it gives CASSQGASNQPQHF.